Included here is one T cell receptor beta chain sequence, with context. Authors' data handling: Reference gene primer amplification gave estimated nucleated cell counts. TCRdb's table, derived via immunoSEQ multiplex PCR, lists solely in-frame clones and lacks some. Clone size and the V and J calls come from that table; the DNA yielded D and trimming. The table has roughly 360,000 clones, about 87% seen once. The data were obtained in a study of blood T cell repertoires in COVID-19. Overall study: Sources were T cells, B-cell-depleted T cells, or PBMCs; the material itself was cDNA or gDNA.

The CDR3 loop spans 17 amino acids. Between the trimmed V and J ends, which lost 1 base and 0 bases, there was a span of 15 bases. CDR1 and CDR2 (germline): LGHNA, YNFKEQ. Recovered status applied to Cohort 3 donors who had two consecutive negative PCRs. It also applied to those with clearance or with symptom resolution. The material sequenced was PBMCs or T cells enriched from blood (not recorded which). The V gene is TRBV4-2, the J gene TRBJ1-1; D might be TRBD1 (6 bases). The receptor comes from a man aged 25 to 40 who had recovered from COVID-19. The CDR3 sequence: CASSQAAGQYMNTEAFF. CDR3 coding DNA: TGTGCCAGCAGCCAAGCAGCCGGACAGTACATGAACACTGAAGCTTTCTTT.